The present T cell receptor (beta chain) was sequenced within a study of T cells in Graves' hyperthyroidism and ophthalmopathy. Study summary: Peripheral blood collection took place at initial diagnosis, before any treatment. Overall study results and limits: Most thyroid-expanded clonotypes above 0.001 were also found in blood.

This clonotype was seen more than once but under ten times. Its antigen is not known. The study enrolled patients aged 18 to 65 with newly diagnosed hyperthyroidism of under 2 months' duration. Sampled blood dates from first hyperthyroidism diagnosis, and it precedes any ophthalmopathy symptoms. Amplified TCR beta CDR3 regions derived from RNA transcripts. A first-round RT-PCR of the TCR CDR3 used the HTBI primer set. TCRdb reprocessed the multiplex PCR reads via MiXCR and lists one record per CDR3 protein. The sample has roughly 250,000 distinct CDR3 sequences, roughly 15% seen once. Deletions cut 8 bases from V and 2 bases from J, with 11 bases between. Germline V gives CDR1 WNHNN, CDR2 SYGVQD (reference sequence). The CDR3 has 13 residues.

The chain couples TRBV10-1 to TRBJ2-3; no reliable D call. Sequencing was done on a sample of blood. The receptor's source is a woman aged 40 to 55 with Graves' hyperthyroidism that later progressed to Graves' ophthalmopathy. The chain's CDR3 is CASRRNPTDTQYF. The CDR3 region has the DNA TGCGCCAGCCGCCGGAACCCCACAGATACGCAGTATTTT.